The next 27 T cell receptor beta chains were all read from a single sample in a study of brain T cells in children with intractable seizures. Some clones are missing from TCRdb's copy, which holds only in-frame ones; the method was immunoSEQ multiplex PCR. The sample yields about 350,000 clones, over 85% seen once. Time point here: blood from clinic visit 5 months post-surgery; TSC patient then seizure free. The sample in question was peripheral blood, obtained roughly 5 months after surgery. These receptors were obtained from a boy in the first two years of life with tuberous sclerosis and intractable seizures.

This sequence joins TRBV12-3 or TRBV12-4 and TRBJ1-1; D ambiguous. The CDR3 runs to 11 residues. V gave up 7 bases and J gave up 0 bases, with 3 bases separating them. The CDR3 spells CASTMNTEAFF. The DNA for the CDR3 is TGTGCCAGCACCATGAACACTGAAGCTTTCTTT.

The V gene is TRBV11-2, the J gene TRBJ1-2; D remains unclear. CDR3 length: 14 residues. Germline values: CDR1 SGHAT, CDR2 FQNNGV. V lost 0 bases and J 2 bases, leaving 7 bases between the germline ends. The CDR3 reads CASSLDRVNYGYTF. CDR3 bases: TGTGCCAGCAGCTTAGATAGGGTCAACTATGGCTACACCTTC. Full variable domain (outside the CDR3, taken from reference TRBV11-2 and TRBJ1-2): EAGVAQSPRYKIIEKRQSVAFWCNPISGHATLYWYQQILGQGPKLLIQFQNNGVVDDSQLPKDRFSAERLKGVDSTLKIQPAKLEDSAVYLCASSLDRVNYGYTFGSGTRLTVV.

The rearrangement uses TRBV11-3 and TRBJ1-2, with no clear D. The CDR3 totals 14 residues. Between the trimmed V and J ends, which lost 1 base and 4 bases, there was a span of 10 bases. Germline lookup yields CDR1 SGHNT and CDR2 YENEEA. The CDR3 nucleotides are TGTGCCAGCAGCTTAGGCAGCGGATCCTATGGCTACACCTTC. It translates to CASSLGSGSYGYTF.

This clone was recorded only once. The chain joins TRBV5-1 to TRBJ1-1; D unresolved. Germline V gene lookup returns CDR1 SGHRS and CDR2 YFSETQ. V lost 1 base and J 0 bases, leaving 10 bases between the germline ends. CDR3 length: 15 residues. CDR3 in DNA: TGCGCCAGCAGCTTGATTGAGGGTATGAACACTGAAGCTTTCTTT. Amino acid sequence: CASSLIEGMNTEAFF.

V and J are TRBV5-1 and TRBJ2-7; TRBD1 agrees at 8 bases. The ends lost 6 bases at V and 2 bases at J; junction bases unmatched: 4. The CDR3 has 13 residues. The germline V gene has CDR1 SGHRS and CDR2 YFSETQ. CDR3 bases: TGCGCCAGCATGGGACAGGCAGCCTACGAGCAGTACTTC. The encoded protein is CASMGQAAYEQYF.

This clone came up once. The chain combines TRBV24-1 with TRBJ2-7; no clear D gene. The CDR3 is 13 amino acids. Trimming took 0 bases from V and 6 from J, leaving 8 bases between them. CDR1 and CDR2 (germline): KGHDR, SFDVKD. CDR3 sequence reads: CATSDLGVGEQYF. The CDR3 region has the DNA TGTGCCACCAGTGATTTGGGGGTAGGCGAGCAGTACTTC.

The chain has TRBV15 and TRBJ1-4, with 9 bases lining up with TRBD1. The V and J ends lost 0 bases and 8 bases, in that order; junction bases with no gene match: 10. Germline CDR1 LNHNV, CDR2 YYDKDF (reference sequence). The CDR3 has 17 residues. The CDR3 coding sequence is TGTGCCACCAGCAGAGACCCATTAACAGGGGGCGTCGAAAAACTGTTTTTT. This translates into CATSRDPLTGGVEKLFF.

The V call is TRBV6-6, the J call TRBJ1-2, with TRBD1 identical over 7 bases. Germline V lookup: CDR1 MNHNY, CDR2 SVGAGI (reference sequence). The V and J ends lost 5 bases and 8 bases, in that order; junction bases with no gene match: 8. The CDR3 runs to 13 residues. The CDR3 sequence is CASSHRDSLGYTF. DNA of the CDR3: TGTGCCAGCAGTCACCGGGACAGCCTCGGCTACACCTTC.

CDR3: CASSTFSGTGGHEQYF. DNA of the CDR3: TGTGCCAGCAGTACATTCTCCGGGACAGGGGGCCACGAGCAGTACTTC. This sequence joins TRBV25-1 and TRBJ2-7; 12 bases agree with TRBD1. The CDR3 length is 16 residues. V lost 5 bases to trimming and J lost 5 bases; unmatched junction nucleotides: 10. Germline V lookup: CDR1 MGHDK, CDR2 SYGVNS.

The V and J genes are TRBV7-3 and TRBJ2-2; 8 positions agree with TRBD1. Per germline, CDR1 SGHTA and CDR2 FQGTGA. The CDR3 has 14 residues. V shed 6 bases, J shed 5 bases, and the junction held 5 bases outside the gene matches. The CDR3 region is CASRPTGGTGELFF. The DNA of the CDR3 is TGTGCCAGCAGACCCACAGGGGGGACCGGGGAGCTGTTTTTT.

This clone showed up just a few times. The CDR3 DNA follows: TGTGCCAGCAGCGACGAGGCTAGCGGGACCTACAATGAGCAGTTCTTC. Residues: CASSDEASGTYNEQFF. The rearrangement uses TRBV9 and TRBJ2-1; 9 bases are a match to TRBD2. In germline, CDR1 is SGDLS, CDR2 YYNGEE. The CDR3 runs 16 residues. Trimming cost V 3 bases and J 2 bases; bases outside gene matches: 6.

The genes are TRBV10-3 and TRBJ2-7, with D perhaps matching TRBD1 or TRBD2 (6 bases each). V shed 7 bases and J shed 9 bases, with 19 bases lying between them. The CDR3 runs to 13 residues. Per the germline V gene, CDR1 is ENHRY and CDR2 is SYGVKD. As DNA, the CDR3 is TGTGCCATCAACCCGACAGGATACGGGGGGCAGTACTTC. Protein sequence: CAINPTGYGGQYF.

V and J are TRBV6-5 and TRBJ2-3, with TRBD2 as a possible D gene (5 bases). CDR3 length equals 14 residues. Germline CDR1 is MNHEY and CDR2 is SVGAGI. The V end lost 2 bases, the J end lost 2 bases, and 8 bases lay between the germline ends. CDR3 sequence reads: CASSYSGTTDTQYF. The CDR3 DNA sequence: TGTGCCAGCAGTTACAGCGGTACCACAGATACGCAGTATTTT.

The V call is TRBV3-1 (or the pseudogene TRBV3-2), the J call TRBJ1-6, with D perhaps matching TRBD1 (5 bases). This CDR3 is 16 amino acids long. V lost 5 bases and J lost 3, with 14 bases in between. Germline V gives CDR1 LGHDT, CDR2 YNNKEL (reference sequence). CDR3 sequence (DNA): TGTGCCAGCAGCGGGGGAGCAGGGCTCTATAATTCACCCCTCCACTTT. This codes for CASSGGAGLYNSPLHF.

The rearrangement links TRBV16 to TRBJ1-1; D gene unclear. Germline CDR1 KGHSY, CDR2 FQNENV. V was cut by 2 bases and J by 5 bases, with 18 bases left in between. The CDR3 consists of 16 residues. Here the CDR3 reads CASSQEFRWRATEAFF. The DNA of the CDR3 is TGTGCCAGCAGCCAAGAATTCCGTTGGAGGGCGACTGAAGCTTTCTTT.

This clone has just a few counts. This chain links TRBV29-1 with TRBJ2-7, with D maybe TRBD1 (5 bases). The CDR3 loop spans 11 amino acids. The germline gives CDR1 SQVTM, CDR2 ANQGSEA. V dropped 6 bases and J dropped 5 bases, with 11 bases sitting between them. The CDR3 sequence: CSVRQWDEQYF. As DNA, the CDR3 is TGCAGCGTCCGACAGTGGGACGAGCAGTACTTC.

DNA for the CDR3: TGTGCCAGTGACAGGGGGGGACCTTATGGCTACACCTTC. It is translated as CASDRGGPYGYTF. V and J are TRBV2 and TRBJ1-2, with 9 bases fitting TRBD1. This CDR3 has 13 amino acids. V shed 9 bases, J shed 5 bases, and the junction held 7 bases outside the gene matches. From germline, CDR1 is SNHLY and CDR2 FYNNEI.

The chain has TRBV5-8 and TRBJ1-4; D is possibly TRBD1 (6 bases). In germline, CDR1 is SGHTS, CDR2 YDEGEE. The CDR3 runs 17 residues. Trimming cost V 0 bases and J 0 bases, with 12 bases left between them. CDR3 region: CASSLGTGKATNEKLFF. In DNA form, the CDR3 reads TGTGCCAGCAGCTTGGGTACAGGGAAGGCAACTAATGAAAAACTGTTTTTT.

This chain joins TRBV15 and TRBJ2-7, with no clear D. Between the trimmed V and J ends, which lost 2 bases and 3 bases, there was a span of 8 bases. The CDR3 is 13 amino acids. Per germline, CDR1 LNHNV and CDR2 YYDKDF (reference sequence). CDR3 residues: CATSRKGYYEQYF. CDR3 coding DNA: TGTGCCACCAGCAGAAAAGGGTACTACGAGCAGTACTTC.

V and J are TRBV6-6 and TRBJ2-7, with D tentatively TRBD1 (5 bases). Germline V gene sequence: CDR1 MNHNY, CDR2 SVGAGI (reference sequence). The CDR3 contains 12 residues. Trimming took off 2 bases at V and 9 bases at J, with 11 bases between the two ends. The DNA of the CDR3 is TGTGCCAGCAGTTACCCTCAGGGCGGGCAGTACTTC. Its protein product is CASSYPQGGQYF.

The chain links TRBV13 to TRBJ2-7; 9 bases align to TRBD1. The CDR3 runs to 18 residues. V shed 2 bases, J shed 4 bases, and the junction held 15 bases outside the gene matches. CDR1 is PRHDT, CDR2 FYEKMQ, per germline (reference sequence). The CDR3 DNA sequence: TGTGCCAGCAGCTTATCCCACGACAGGGGGAGAGATGCGTACGAGCAGTACTTC. Amino acid sequence: CASSLSHDRGRDAYEQYF.

V is TRBV4-1 and J is TRBJ1-3; no clear D gene. The V gene's germline CDR1 is MGHRA and CDR2 YSYEKL. This CDR3 contains 15 residues. V was trimmed by 0 bases and J by 0 bases, leaving 6 bases between them. The DNA of the CDR3 is TGCGCCAGCAGCCAAGATGGTATCTCTGGAAACACCATATATTTT. Translating gives CASSQDGISGNTIYF.

V is TRBV19 and J is TRBJ2-7; the match to TRBD1 covers 9 bases. The CDR3 has 15 amino acids. The trim removed 3 bases at V and 4 bases at J, leaving 7 bases unmatched. Germline lookup yields CDR1 LNHDA and CDR2 SQIVND (reference sequence). CDR3 protein: CASSIPGQGAYEQYF. The CDR3 nucleotides read TGTGCCAGTAGTATTCCGGGACAGGGCGCATACGAGCAGTACTTC.

The chain is built from TRBV12-3 or TRBV12-4 and TRBJ1-1; no firm D call. Trimming shortened V by 6 bases and J by 8 bases, and 13 bases separated the two germline ends. This CDR3 has 12 residues. The CDR3 reads CASRLEGREAFF. For the CDR3, the DNA is TGTGCCAGCAGACTAGAGGGAAGAGAAGCTTTCTTT.

The chain combines TRBV7-6 with TRBJ2-1; D gene unclear. The V gene's germline CDR1 is SGHVS and CDR2 FNYEAQ. Trimming shortened V by 1 base and J by 9 bases, and 7 bases separated the two germline ends. The CDR3 is made up of 12 amino acids. CDR3 nucleotides: TGTGCCAGCAGCTTAGTGGGGTCTGAGCAGTTCTTC. This translates into CASSLVGSEQFF.

The chain combines TRBV6-6 with TRBJ2-7; TRBD1 is a possible D gene (6 bases). Trimming stripped 0 bases from V and 5 bases from J, with 11 bases between. This CDR3 has 14 residues. The germline CDR1 and CDR2 sequences are MNHNY and SVGAGI (reference sequence). CDR3 in amino acids: CASSYSQGLHEQYF. The CDR3 DNA is TGTGCCAGCAGTTACTCACAGGGTCTCCACGAGCAGTACTTC.

CDR3 amino acids: CASSYPRGSGRIQFF. In DNA, the CDR3 is TGTGCCAGCAGTTACCCCCGGGGTAGCGGGAGGATACAGTTCTTC. V usage is TRBV6-5 and J usage is TRBJ2-1; 10 bases line up with TRBD2. V lost 2 bases and J lost 13; bases outside the gene matches: 11. CDR3 length: 15 residues. The germline V gene has CDR1 MNHEY and CDR2 SVGAGI.